This T cell receptor (beta chain) was sequenced during a study of neoadjuvant anti-PD-1 for oral cavity cancer. Between the trimmed V and J ends, which lost 7 bases and 0 bases, there was a span of 10 bases. Germline CDR1 LNHDA, CDR2 SQIVND (reference sequence). The CDR3 spans 14 residues. Documented time point: after neoadjuvant nivolumab, at surgical resection. The table came from immunoSEQ multiplex PCR; TCRdb's copy has only in-frame clones and leaves some out. The sample carries roughly 13,000 clones, about 73% recorded once. This clonotype was obtained from a person between 40 and 85 years old with oral cavity squamous cell carcinoma. Sample: PBMCs, taken after nivolumab (anti-PD-1) treatment. This chain uses TRBV19 with TRBJ1-3, with D possibly being TRBD1 (6 bases). The CDR3 loop reads CASTTGSSGNTIYF. The CDR3 DNA reads TGTGCCAGTACCACAGGGAGCTCTGGAAACACCATATATTTT. The full variable domain, in which reference TRBV19 and TRBJ1-3 provide the parts outside the CDR3, is DGGITQSPKYLFRKEGQNVTLSCEQNLNHDAMYWYRQDPGQGLRLIYYSQIVNDFQKGDIAEGYSVSREKKESFPLTVTSAQKNPTAFYLCASTTGSSGNTIYFGEGSWLTVV.